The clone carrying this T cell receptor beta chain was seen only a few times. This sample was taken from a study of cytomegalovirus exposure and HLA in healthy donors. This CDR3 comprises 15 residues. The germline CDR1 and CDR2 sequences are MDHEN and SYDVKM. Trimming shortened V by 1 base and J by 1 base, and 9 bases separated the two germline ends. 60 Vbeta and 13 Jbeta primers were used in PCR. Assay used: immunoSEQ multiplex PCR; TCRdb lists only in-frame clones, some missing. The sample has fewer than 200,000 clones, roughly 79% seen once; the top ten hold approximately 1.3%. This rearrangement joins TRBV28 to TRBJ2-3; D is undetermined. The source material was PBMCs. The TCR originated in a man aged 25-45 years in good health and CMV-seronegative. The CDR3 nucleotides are TGTGCCAGCAGTTTATACAACGTTCGCACAGATACGCAGTATTTT. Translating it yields CASSLYNVRTDTQYF.